This T cell receptor beta chain originates from a study of T-cell reconstitution after alpha-beta-depleted transplantation in children. Study-level findings and limits: Hyperexpanded clones declined; after one year, newly produced T cells mostly supplied diversity. Diversity of TCRbeta at day 60 was high in some patients, arising from surviving recipient T cells and thymic progenitors. It was reported that alpha-beta T cells came from several hundred expanded graft clones (about two months after transplant).

Points on this clonotype: What it recognizes is unknown.

V was cut by 3 bases and J by 4 bases, with 10 bases left in between. CDR1 DFQATT and CDR2 SNEGSKA come from the germline V gene (reference sequence). The CDR3 totals 12 residues. Molecular barcoding with unique molecular identifiers was used for the TCRbeta library. In TCRdb, the PCR reads were re-called with MiXCR into one record per CDR3 protein. The sample has approximately 980,000 distinct CDR3 sequences; less than 30% are singletons. The sample was PBMCs, mostly from graft donor cells, taken 360 days after TCRalphabeta/CD19-depleted stem cell transplant. This receptor was identified in a boy under three years old who had a stem cell transplant for SCID, so the T cells may come from the graft donor. The chain joins TRBV20-1 to TRBJ2-7; tentatively, D is TRBD1 (5 bases). The CDR3 bases are TGCAGTGCTAGGGCCCAGGGATACGAGCAGTACTTC. Translating it yields CSARAQGYEQYF.